Listed here is a single TCR beta chain. The TCR beta library used iRepertoire HTBI primers with Arm-PCR amplification of CDR3. TCRdb passed the multiplex PCR reads through MiXCR, listing each CDR3 protein once. The table has 450,000 to 650,000 distinct CDR3 sequences, roughly 15% seen once. The record originates from a study of regulatory T cells in long-lasting Graves disease. Time point in this sample: newly diagnosed GD, antithyroid drugs for less than 3 months. The TCR library was made from RNA that had been extracted from PBMCs in TRIzol. The germline V gene encodes CDR1 SNHLY and CDR2 FYNNEI. Losses at the gene ends were 9 bases for V and 10 bases for J; bases not matched to a gene: 4. The CDR3 has 13 residues. These same records also appear under a second study, on T cells in Graves' hyperthyroidism and ophthalmopathy. That report adds: Diagnoses were made from clinical symptoms, serum measures (thyroxine and TRAb), thyroid ultrasound and orbital computed tomography. First-round RT-PCR targeting the TCR CDR3 was performed with the HTBI primer set. Most thyroid-expanded clonotypes above 0.001 were also found in blood.

The rearrangement links TRBV2 to TRBJ1-6, with 12 bases that match TRBD1. This TCR derives from a woman aged 35-65 years with Graves disease. The sequenced sample was peripheral blood mononuclear cells (PBMCs), obtained at new diagnosis, from a patient treated with antithyroid drugs. The CDR3 nucleotides are TGTGCCAGTTTCGGGACAGGGGGCTCACCCCTCCACTTT. It codes for CASFGTGGSPLHF.